These 23 T cell receptor beta chains share one sample of origin, sequenced in a study of T-cell memory formation after mild COVID-19. TCRdb redid the calling of the 5' RACE reads with MiXCR, one entry per CDR3 protein. In the table there are 550,000 to 700,000 distinct CDR3 sequences, 15% to 20% of which are singletons. Sequenced sample: PBMCs or a T cell subset sorted from them (not recorded which). These TCRs come from an adult woman who had mild COVID-19 (a few samples of this study predate the infection). Cell type and time point are not known.

This clonotype showed up just a few times. This chain links TRBV12-3 or TRBV12-4 with TRBJ2-7; D uncertain. The V end lost 6 bases, the J end lost 9 bases, and 15 bases lay between the germline ends. The CDR3 sequence is 12 residues long. CDR3 nucleotide sequence: TGTGCCAGCAGCCCCGGACCACGTGCGCAGTACTTC. Translation gives CASSPGPRAQYF.

J is TRBJ2-3 and V is TRBV6-5, with D perhaps TRBD1 or TRBD2 (7 bases each). The CDR3 consists of 18 residues. V was cut by 0 bases and J by 4 bases, with 20 bases left in between. In germline, CDR1 is MNHEY, CDR2 SVGAGI. As DNA, the CDR3 is TGTGCCAGCAGTTACTCATCGAGAGGGGGCGCGGGGGCAGATACGCAGTATTTT. Translating gives CASSYSSRGGAGADTQYF.

The chain links TRBV13 to TRBJ2-6; the D gene is possibly TRBD1 (6 bases). Per the germline V gene, CDR1 is PRHDT and CDR2 is FYEKMQ (reference sequence). V was trimmed by 5 bases and J by 0 bases, leaving 14 bases between them. The CDR3 covers 17 residues. The CDR3 region has the DNA TGTGCCAGCAGCCCTCGTTGGGACACCTCTGGGGCCAACGTCCTGACTTTC. Its translation is CASSPRWDTSGANVLTF.

This clonotype came up a few times. This rearrangement joins TRBV29-1 to TRBJ1-1; a weak D match, TRBD1 (6 bases). This CDR3 is 15 amino acids long. V shed 4 bases and J shed 1 base, with 16 bases lying between them. The germline V gene encodes CDR1 SQVTM and CDR2 ANQGSEA. The CDR3 protein is CSVGGGVAENTEAFF. In DNA, the CDR3 is TGCAGCGTTGGAGGGGGGGTTGCGGAGAACACTGAAGCTTTCTTT.

In its sample, this clonotype was seen a few times. The rearrangement uses TRBV20-1 and TRBJ2-2, with 12 bases that match TRBD2. The CDR3 runs to 18 residues. Trimming cost V 0 bases and J 0 bases; bases outside gene matches: 5. Per the germline V gene, CDR1 is DFQATT and CDR2 is SNEGSKA (reference sequence). CDR3 region: CSARDPLAGGPNTGELFF. CDR3 bases: TGCAGTGCTAGAGATCCCCTAGCGGGGGGGCCGAACACCGGGGAGCTGTTTTTT.

CDR3 nucleotide sequence: TGTGCCAGCAGCAAAGATCGCCGGGTGGCGCGCTACGAGCAGTACTTC. This gives the protein CASSKDRRVARYEQYF. The V gene is TRBV21-1, the J gene TRBJ2-7; TRBD1 is taken as the D call from the table, unchecked against the DNA. TRBV21-1 is a pseudogene segment. The CDR3 loop spans 16 amino acids.

CDR3 in DNA: TGTGCCAGCGGACAGGTCGACGAGCAGTACTTC. This gives the protein CASGQVDEQYF. V is TRBV7-8 and J is TRBJ2-7, with 7 bases fitting TRBD1. The junction had 3 bases not matched to a gene; V was cut back by 8 bases and J by 5 bases. The CDR3 consists of 11 residues. The germline V gene has CDR1 SGHVS and CDR2 FQNEAQ.

This chain uses TRBV11-2 with TRBJ2-1; D may be TRBD1 (8 bases). This CDR3 is 14 amino acids long. The germline V gene has CDR1 SGHAT and CDR2 FQNNGV. The V end was cut by 5 bases, the J end by 8 bases, with 16 bases between. The CDR3 region is CASSSGTGHHEQFF. The CDR3 DNA reads TGTGCCAGCAGCAGCGGGACAGGTCACCATGAGCAGTTCTTC.

This clonotype was observed at least ten times. This chain joins TRBV7-8 and TRBJ1-1; 7 bases align to TRBD1. The ends lost 5 bases at V and 0 bases at J; junction bases unmatched: 15. CDR1 is SGHVS and CDR2 is FQNEAQ in the germline V gene. This CDR3 comprises 18 residues. For the CDR3, the DNA is TGTGCCAGCAGCATAAGATACGGGACAGCGTCAATGAACACTGAAGCTTTCTTT. Its translation is CASSIRYGTASMNTEAFF.

The chain employs TRBV10-3 and TRBJ2-7, with 7 bases fitting TRBD1. J was trimmed by 2 bases and V by 3 bases; bases with no gene match: 7. The V gene's germline CDR1 is ENHRY and CDR2 SYGVKD. The length of the CDR3 is 15 residues. CDR3 in DNA: TGTGCCATCAGTGAACCCGGGACAGTCCCCTACGAGCAGTACTTC. The encoded protein is CAISEPGTVPYEQYF.

This clonotype has a handful of counts. The rearrangement joins TRBV7-6 to TRBJ2-7; 16 bases map to TRBD2. Losses at the gene ends were 5 bases for V and 1 base for J; bases not matched to a gene: 14. Germline lookup yields CDR1 SGHVS and CDR2 FNYEAQ. This CDR3 has 20 amino acids. The CDR3 region is CASSPPRMGLAGGVSYEQYF. The CDR3 nucleotides are TGTGCCAGCAGCCCCCCTCGCATGGGACTAGCGGGAGGGGTTTCCTACGAGCAGTACTTC.

J is TRBJ2-7 and V is TRBV4-3; a possible D gene is TRBD1 (6 bases). Germline CDR1 is LGHNA and CDR2 is YSLEER. The CDR3 contains 18 residues. V was clipped by 1 base and J by 0 bases, with 19 bases between them. CDR3 in amino acids: CASSQVLPKQGLSYEQYF. In DNA, the CDR3 is TGCGCCAGCAGCCAAGTTCTGCCCAAACAGGGTCTCTCCTACGAGCAGTACTTC.

This clonotype was picked up a small number of times. This rearrangement joins TRBV5-1 to TRBJ1-4; D is unclear. The CDR3 covers 15 residues. The germline V gene encodes CDR1 SGHRS and CDR2 YFSETQ. The germline V and J ends were trimmed by 4 bases and 7 bases, with 17 bases remaining between them. The CDR3, as DNA: TGCGCCAGCAGCCCCAGTCCTATCGGCGGTGAAAAACTGTTTTTT. It translates to CASSPSPIGGEKLFF. Full variable domain (remainder filled in from reference TRBV5-1 and TRBJ1-4): KAGVTQTPRYLIKTRGQQVTLSCSPISGHRSVSWYQQTPGQGLQFLFEYFSETQRNKGNFPGRFSGRQFSNSRSEMNVSTLELGDSALYLCASSPSPIGGEKLFFGSGTQLSVL.

This clonotype has only a few counts. V is TRBV5-4 and J is TRBJ1-1; TRBD1 matches at 7 bases. Germline loops: CDR1 SGHNT, CDR2 YYREEE (reference sequence). The CDR3 contains 18 residues. Losses at the gene ends were 3 bases for V and 1 base for J; bases not matched to a gene: 15. CDR3 coding DNA: TGTGCCAGCAGCTACGATCGAGGGGGCGCGGGGAAGAACACTGAAGCTTTCTTT. Translated, it gives CASSYDRGGAGKNTEAFF.

Written as DNA, the CDR3 is TGTGCCAGCAGCTCATATCTAGCGGGAGCTAACAATGAGCAGTTCTTC. Protein: CASSSYLAGANNEQFF. The chain employs TRBV7-2 and TRBJ2-1; 10 bases map to TRBD2. Losses at the gene ends were 4 bases for V and 5 bases for J; bases not matched to a gene: 8. The CDR3 runs to 16 residues. Germline V gives CDR1 SGHTA, CDR2 FQGNSA.

The CDR3 coding sequence is TGTGCCAGCAGTGAACGACGGGGCTATTCAGGGCGGGAGGCCCGCAATGAGCAGTTCTTC. Its translation is CASSERRGYSGREARNEQFF. V and J are TRBV6-6 and TRBJ2-1, with 8 bases matching TRBD2. The V gene end was trimmed by 5 bases and the J gene end by 6 bases; junction bases not matched to a gene: 24. Germline-derived CDR1 and CDR2 are MNHNY and SVGAGI (reference sequence). CDR3 length: 20 amino acids.

This clonotype was found a few times. The chain has TRBV4-1 and TRBJ1-5; 7 nucleotides line up with TRBD1. Germline V gene data show CDR1 as MGHRA and CDR2 as YSYEKL. The CDR3 extends over 14 amino acids. V lost 1 base to trimming and J lost 6 bases; unmatched junction nucleotides: 3. CDR3 amino acids: CASSQGEGAQPQHF. Written as DNA, the CDR3 is TGCGCCAGCAGCCAAGGGGAGGGGGCTCAGCCCCAGCATTTT.

The rearrangement uses TRBV9 and TRBJ2-2, with a weak D call TRBD2 (6 bases). The CDR3 runs to 15 residues. V gave up 3 bases and J gave up 3 bases, with 12 bases separating them. CDR1 and CDR2 (germline): SGDLS, YYNGEE. The CDR3 DNA reads as TGTGCCAGCAGCGGGGCGGGGCCCGACACCGGGGAGCTGTTTTTT. As protein: CASSGAGPDTGELFF.

This chain uses TRBV29-1 with TRBJ2-2, with D hard to call. The CDR3 totals 12 residues. CDR1 and CDR2 from the germline V gene are SQVTM and ANQGSEA. V shed 3 bases and J shed 6 bases, with 8 bases lying between them. DNA of the CDR3: TGCAGCGTTGAGGTGTTGGCCGGGGAGCTGTTTTTT. It yields the protein CSVEVLAGELFF.

The chain joins TRBV12-3 or TRBV12-4 to TRBJ1-3; D is undetermined. Trimming took 5 bases from V and 9 from J, leaving 17 bases between them. The CDR3 contains 14 residues. This CDR3 reads CASSREGARGTIYF. CDR3 in DNA: TGTGCCAGCAGTAGGGAGGGCGCGCGGGGCACCATATATTTT.

This clonotype has ten or more counts. V and J are TRBV20-1 and TRBJ2-5, with TRBD2 matching over 7 bases. V lost 2 bases, J lost 2 bases, and 11 bases stayed unmatched. Germline CDR1 reads DFQATT; CDR2 reads SNEGSKA (reference sequence). This CDR3 has 16 amino acids. The CDR3, as DNA: TGCAGTGCTAGATTTGGTTCGTCAGCGGGACAAGAGACCCAGTACTTC. Protein product: CSARFGSSAGQETQYF.

This clonotype has ten or more counts. V and J are TRBV27 and TRBJ1-5, with TRBD1 matching 7 bases. This CDR3 contains 12 residues. Germline CDR1 MNHEY, CDR2 SMNVEV (reference sequence). V shed 8 bases, J shed 2 bases, and the junction held 0 bases outside the gene matches. For the CDR3, the DNA is TGTGCCAGCGGGACAGGCAATCAGCCCCAGCATTTT. This translates into CASGTGNQPQHF.

This rearrangement joins TRBV5-6 to TRBJ2-1; D unclear. CDR3 length equals 14 residues. V shed 5 bases and J shed 1 base, with 10 bases lying between them. Germline V CDR1 and CDR2: SGHDT, YYEEEE. The CDR3 bases are TGTGCCAGCAGGGATCCTATGTCCTACAATGAGCAGTTCTTC. It is translated as CASRDPMSYNEQFF. Looking up the rest from reference TRBV5-6 and TRBJ2-1 gives the full variable domain: DAGVTQSPTHLIKTRGQQVTLRCSPKSGHDTVSWYQQALGQGPQFIFQYYEEEERQRGNFPDRFSGHQFPNYSSELNVNALLLGDSALYLCASRDPMSYNEQFFGPGTRLTVL.